A single sample is the source of the 15 T cell receptor beta chains below, sequenced in a study of T cell responses to AZD1222 COVID-19 vaccine. Generated by immunoSEQ multiplex PCR, the TCRdb table keeps only in-frame clones and is missing some. Of around 96,000 clones in the sample, about nine tenths were seen once. Sequenced here: peripheral blood, sampled 28 days after the second AZD1222 dose. Receptor source: an adult who received the AZD1222 COVID-19 vaccine.

The rearrangement links TRBV24-1 to TRBJ1-2; D is uncertain. Trimming stripped 4 bases from V and 5 bases from J, with 13 bases between. In germline, CDR1 is KGHDR, CDR2 SFDVKD. The CDR3 is 14 amino acids. CDR3 DNA sequence: TGTGCCACCAGTGACCCAGGACGGGTATATGGCTACACCTTC. Translation: CATSDPGRVYGYTF.

This clone has more than one count but fewer than ten. The rearrangement joins TRBV24-1 to TRBJ2-5; TRBD1 is a possible D gene (5 bases). The CDR3 is 13 amino acids. The germline V gene encodes CDR1 KGHDR and CDR2 SFDVKD. Trimming left V 6 bases short and J 1 base short, with 8 bases between. CDR3 sequence reads: CATSRDSQETQYF. For the CDR3, the DNA is TGTGCCACCAGTAGAGACAGCCAAGAGACCCAGTACTTC.

CDR3 region: CASSRGNTGELFF. CDR3 nucleotide sequence: TGTGCCAGCAGTCGGGGCAACACCGGGGAGCTGTTTTTT. V and J are TRBV7-3 and TRBJ2-2; the D gene could be TRBD1 or TRBD2 (5 bases each). V was shortened by 6 bases and J by 2 bases, with 7 bases between the two germline ends. Germline V CDR1 and CDR2: SGHTA, FQGTGA. The length of the CDR3 is 13 residues.

The chain has TRBV29-1 and TRBJ2-2; D remains ambiguous. The CDR3 is 12 amino acids. The V gene's germline CDR1 is SQVTM and CDR2 ANQGSEA. V dropped 4 bases and J dropped 1 base, with 4 bases sitting between them. CDR3 sequence: CSVVRNTGELFF. The CDR3 DNA sequence: TGCAGCGTTGTCCGGAACACCGGGGAGCTGTTTTTT.

The gene calls are TRBV5-1 and TRBJ2-1; TRBD2 aligns across 7 bases. Germline CDR1 is SGHRS and CDR2 is YFSETQ. The J segment lost 0 bases and the V segment lost 3 bases, leaving 6 bases of the junction unmatched. The CDR3 sequence is 16 residues long. The CDR3 loop reads CASSYVAGLSYNEQFF. CDR3 nucleotides: TGCGCCAGCAGCTATGTAGCGGGCCTCTCCTACAATGAGCAGTTCTTC.

V and J are TRBV18 and TRBJ2-7; D possibly corresponds to TRBD1 (5 bases). CDR1 and CDR2 from the germline V gene are KGHSH and LQKENI. The CDR3 is 15 residues long. V was shortened by 3 bases and J by 3 bases, with 15 bases between the two germline ends. The CDR3 region is CASSPGSRVDYEQYF. CDR3 DNA: TGTGCCAGCTCACCGGGGTCCAGGGTAGACTACGAGCAGTACTTC.

The chain is built from TRBV27 and TRBJ2-7; D may be TRBD1 (6 bases). The V and J ends lost 2 bases and 5 bases respectively, with 16 bases between them. The CDR3 has 15 residues. Germline CDR1 reads MNHEY; CDR2 reads SMNVEV (reference sequence). The CDR3 loop is CASSLPGTLGDEQYF. The CDR3 nucleotides are TGTGCCAGCAGTTTACCAGGGACACTCGGGGACGAGCAGTACTTC.

CDR3: CASSQPRDRASGNTIYF. CDR3 DNA: TGTGCCAGCAGTCAACCCCGGGACAGGGCCTCTGGAAACACCATATATTTT. This chain joins TRBV28 and TRBJ1-3; 9 bases are a match to TRBD1. Germline lookup yields CDR1 MDHEN and CDR2 SYDVKM. Losses at the gene ends were 5 bases for V and 0 bases for J; bases not matched to a gene: 8. The CDR3 consists of 17 residues.

The genes are TRBV30 and TRBJ2-1; D perhaps matches TRBD2 (5 bases). Trimming took 4 bases from V and 4 from J, leaving 17 bases between them. Per germline, CDR1 GTSNPN and CDR2 SVGIG (reference sequence). CDR3 length: 15 residues. CDR3 bases: TGTGCCTGGAACCTCGACCGCGGGTTGTACAATGAGCAGTTCTTC. It encodes CAWNLDRGLYNEQFF.

The chain combines TRBV9 with TRBJ1-1, with TRBD1 as a possible D gene (5 bases). The ends were cut back, 4 bases at V and 1 base at J, with 11 bases in the middle. The V gene's germline CDR1 is SGDLS and CDR2 YYNGEE. The CDR3 runs 14 residues. This CDR3 reads CASSPVRGNTEAFF. The DNA of the CDR3 is TGTGCCAGCAGCCCCGTGAGGGGGAACACTGAAGCTTTCTTT.

The genes are TRBV5-4 and TRBJ2-7; possibly TRBD1 for D (6 bases). Per germline, CDR1 SGHNT and CDR2 YYREEE (reference sequence). V was trimmed by 0 bases and J by 3 bases, leaving 13 bases between them. The CDR3 loop spans 15 amino acids. The CDR3 DNA reads as TGTGCCAGCAGCTTGGGGCAGGGGATAGACTACGAGCAGTACTTC. It encodes CASSLGQGIDYEQYF.

The rearrangement joins TRBV29-1 to TRBJ1-3; possible D gene TRBD1, 5 bases. The CDR3 is 11 residues long. CDR1 and CDR2 (germline): SQVTM, ANQGSEA. V gave up 7 bases and J gave up 3 bases, with 7 bases separating them. This CDR3 reads CSGQGGNTIYF. The CDR3 DNA sequence: TGCAGCGGCCAGGGTGGAAACACCATATATTTT.

This chain uses TRBV5-8 with TRBJ2-2, with TRBD1 matching 9 bases. J lost 7 bases, V lost 7 bases, and 11 bases had no gene match. Germline CDR1 and CDR2: SGHTS and YDEGEE. The CDR3 runs to 15 residues. CDR3 in amino acids: CASPPGQGVFGELFF. The CDR3 DNA reads TGTGCCAGCCCACCGGGACAGGGAGTGTTCGGGGAGCTGTTTTTT.

This clone was seen a handful of times. The chain combines TRBV28 with TRBJ2-7; possibly TRBD2 for D (5 bases). The CDR3 has 12 amino acids. The germline V and J ends were trimmed by 4 bases and 4 bases, with 8 bases remaining between them. Germline CDR1 and CDR2: MDHEN and SYDVKM. In DNA, the CDR3 is TGTGCCAGCAGTTCCCGGGGTTACGAGCAGTACTTC. Translated, it gives CASSSRGYEQYF.

The rearrangement links TRBV6-5 to TRBJ1-6; TRBD1 matches 8 bases. CDR1 MNHEY and CDR2 SVGAGI come from the germline V gene. The ends lost 0 bases at V and 9 bases at J; junction bases unmatched: 4. The CDR3 runs 15 residues. The CDR3 DNA sequence: TGTGCCAGCAGTTACTCGTGGGACAGGTTTTCACCCCTCCACTTT. Amino acids: CASSYSWDRFSPLHF.